Below, one T cell receptor (beta chain) is given with its context. This receptor's antigen is unknown. Base qualities were left out, and no much larger clone turns up one base away. This record belongs to a study of identical twins (dated by TCRdb to the mid-2010s). About the investigation overall: The study deep-sequenced TCR alpha and beta repertoires from monozygotic twins, unrelated adults of various ages and cord blood to test whether fetal clonotypes persist. To rule out contamination, the twin experiments were replicated at different times with different library preparation protocols. Study-level results and caveats: Invariant T cells such as MAIT and iNKT could partly confound zero-insertion analyses, although diverse VJ usage argued against such confounding for most clonotypes. In beta out-of-frame sequences, excess twin sharing was weaker, because having fewer shared sequences lowered the signal-to-noise ratio. Conclusions relied on cross-sectional statistical analysis, since the same donors could not be followed over many years. Compared with coincidental sharing between unrelated individuals, out-of-frame TCR alpha sequences shared between twins had an excess of sequences with low generation probability. Fewer insertions were carried by abundant cord blood beta clonotypes, a similar but weaker trend appeared in young adult naive repertoires, and no such trend appeared in memory repertoires. Out-of-frame TCR alpha sharing in monozygotic twins was systematically underestimated by recombination models, whereas sharing between unrelated individuals was in agreement with the recombination models.

Every donor was a healthy Caucasian. For CDR1 and CDR2, the germline V gene lists SGHTA and FQGNSA. Germline trimming: 2 bases from V, 6 bases from J; junction bases outside gene matches: 6. Its CDR3 holds 15 amino acids, cysteine through phenylalanine. Only the CDR3 DNA stays, 45 bases, in frame from base 1. The library was built by means of 5' RACE. TCRdb shows the sequencer as Illumina HiSeq 2000. Template switching introduced a universal primer binding site; the final cDNA contained a unique molecular identifier, enabling accurate counting of TCR cDNA molecules. Specific primers in the conserved constant-segment region were used to synthesize first-strand cDNA for TCR alpha and beta chains. To control for contamination, every cDNA library carried two barcodes: a SMART-Mk sample barcode plus Illumina barcodes. TruSeq adapter sequences, together with Illumina sample barcodes, were added in two successive PCR steps. Sequencing of the TCR alpha and beta cDNA libraries was done on the Illumina HiSeq platform using custom primers. As for how the authors treated the data: Raw reads were processed with MiGEC to extract unique molecular identifiers, and MiXCR was used to determine CDR3 positions. For each individual, recombination models were inferred using an EM algorithm with the repgenHMM and IGoR tools. The analysis of shared clonotypes was done with the tcR package in R, with sharing normalized by the product of cloneset sizes. To study raw recombination free of thymic and clonal selection effects, out-of-frame nonproductive sequences were analyzed. The raw public reads went through TCRdb reprocessing: fastp at Q25, MiXCR clone calling, in-frame beta chains kept. Rows matching on CDR3 protein sequence are summarized as one entry with the most common DNA and genes. For this entry, the V and J calls and clone size follow TCRdb and not the study's own pipeline. The sample includes around 1.7 million distinct CDR3 sequences, with less than 40% observed a single time. The ten top clones hold 0.25% to 0.3% of the sample.

The sequence joins TRBV7-2 to TRBJ1-4, and 7 junction bases match TRBD1. The source of this sequence is a newborn girl in good health. The specimen sequenced was cord blood. The nucleotides are TGTGCCAGCAGCTTAACAGGGGCTGGGGATGAAAAACTGTTTTTT. Translation gives CASSLTGAGDEKLFF.